Listed here are 5 T cell receptor beta chains from one sample, sequenced in a study of blood T cell repertoires in COVID-19. Here immunoSEQ multiplex PCR was the method, and the copy in TCRdb shows in-frame clones only, minus some. The sample yields approximately 130,000 clones, around 81% seen once. Material: peripheral blood. Receptors originate from a woman aged 55 to 70 with active or convalescent COVID-19.

V is TRBV7-9 and J is TRBJ2-7, with D perhaps TRBD1 (6 bases). There are 12 residues in the CDR3. V lost 5 bases to trimming and J lost 2 bases, with 7 bases between them. CDR1 SEHNR and CDR2 FQNEAQ come from the germline V gene (reference sequence). Here the CDR3 reads CASSRDTYEQYF. For the CDR3, the DNA is TGTGCCAGCAGCCGGGACACCTACGAGCAGTACTTC.

The chain links TRBV9 to TRBJ2-5, with TRBD1 matching over 9 bases. Germline CDR1 SGDLS, CDR2 YYNGEE. J lost 5 bases, V lost 4 bases, and 3 bases had no gene match. The CDR3 covers 13 residues. The CDR3 sequence: CASSTGGFETQYF. As DNA, the CDR3 is TGTGCCAGCAGCACAGGGGGCTTTGAGACCCAGTACTTC.

The gene calls are TRBV15 and TRBJ2-7, with TRBD2 as a possible D gene (5 bases). Germline V gene sequence: CDR1 LNHNV, CDR2 YYDKDF (reference sequence). There are 12 residues in the CDR3. V lost 8 bases, J lost 6 bases, and 14 bases lay in between. The CDR3 region has the DNA TGTGCCACCGGAGAGGATCGGGGCGAGCAGTACTTC. Residues: CATGEDRGEQYF.

This chain uses TRBV6-4 with TRBJ2-5, with 8 bases identical to TRBD2. The germline CDR1 and CDR2 sequences are MRHNA and SNTAGT. The CDR3 consists of 15 residues. The junction had 11 bases not matched to a gene; V was cut back by 6 bases and J by 5 bases. The CDR3 sequence is CASSMTSAAWETQYF. The CDR3 bases are TGTGCCAGCAGCATGACTAGCGCTGCCTGGGAGACCCAGTACTTC.

The CDR3, as DNA: TGTGCCAGCAGTTTATTAGGGCAGGGGACCGGGGAGCTGTTTTTT. Translation: CASSLLGQGTGELFF. The rearrangement joins TRBV28 to TRBJ2-2; D possibly corresponds to TRBD1 (6 bases). The germline V and J ends were trimmed by 1 base and 5 bases, with 11 bases remaining between them. The V gene's germline CDR1 is MDHEN and CDR2 SYDVKM. This CDR3 comprises 15 residues.